This T cell receptor beta chain was sequenced during a study of shared clonotypes between healthy human individuals. V dropped 1 base and J dropped 7; count of bases not matched to a gene: 6. This CDR3 is 16 amino acids long. Germline V gene sequence: CDR1 SGHVS, CDR2 FQNEAQ. On this clone: The antigen is undetermined.

Study-level results: The expectation was that sequencing depth would affect clonotype sharing among donors. Several donors shared approximately 5% of their naive CD4 clonotypes. Naive subsets typically showed greater estimated richness than memory subsets.

This was a deep-level run. Clones were sequenced by immunoSEQ multiplex PCR, and TCRdb holds only the in-frame ones, with some missing. The sample yields under 1,100,000 clones, about 80% seen once. The chain links TRBV7-8 to TRBJ2-1, with TRBD2 identical over 11 bases. The sequence came from a young man in good health. Specimen: memory CD4+ T cells sorted from blood. Subset meaning: CD45RA-negative fraction. For the CDR3, the DNA is TGTGCCAGCAGCTTAGTAGAGGGACTAGCGGCTAATGAGCAGTTCTTC. Translated, it gives CASSLVEGLAANEQFF. Filled out from reference TRBV7-8 and TRBJ2-1, the complete variable domain reads GAGVSQSPRYKVAKRGQDVALRCDPISGHVSLFWYQQALGQGPEFLTYFQNEAQLDKSGLPSDRFFAERPEGSVSTLKIQRTQQEDSAVYLCASSLVEGLAANEQFFGPGTRLTVL.